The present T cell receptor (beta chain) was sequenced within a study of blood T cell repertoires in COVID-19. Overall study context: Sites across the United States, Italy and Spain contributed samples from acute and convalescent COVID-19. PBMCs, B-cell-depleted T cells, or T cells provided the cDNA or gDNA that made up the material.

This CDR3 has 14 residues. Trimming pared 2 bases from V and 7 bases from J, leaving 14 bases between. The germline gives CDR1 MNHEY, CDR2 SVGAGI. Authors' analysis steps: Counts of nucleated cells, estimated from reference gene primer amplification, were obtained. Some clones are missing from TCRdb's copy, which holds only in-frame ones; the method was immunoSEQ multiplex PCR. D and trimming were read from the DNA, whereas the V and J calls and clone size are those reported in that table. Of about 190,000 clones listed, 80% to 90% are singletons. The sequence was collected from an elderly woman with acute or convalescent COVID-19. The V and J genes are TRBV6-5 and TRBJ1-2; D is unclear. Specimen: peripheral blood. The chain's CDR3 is CASSYAAVVGGYTF. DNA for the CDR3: TGTGCCAGCAGTTACGCTGCGGTGGTTGGTGGCTACACCTTC.